This TCR beta chain was retrieved from a study of T cell clones after liver transplantation. Whole-study results and caveats: Compared with third party-reactive sequences, donor-reactive ones declined more, independent of withdrawal success.

As concerns this clone: Its antigen remains unknown.

Thawed unstimulated PBMCs were FACS-sorted by CD3, CD4 and CD8 into two populations. TCRdb's table, derived via immunoSEQ multiplex PCR, lists solely in-frame clones and lacks some. The sample shows tens of thousands of clones, approximately 87% of them seen only once. V lost 5 bases, J lost 1 base, and 18 bases lay in between. The CDR3 contains 16 residues. Germline CDR1 reads LNHDA; CDR2 reads SQIVND (reference sequence). Sequences were derived from CD8+ T cells from blood, sampled 12 months after liver transplant. The clonotype originates from a human patient who received a liver transplant. The graft donor may have contributed some T cells. The chain carries TRBV19 and TRBJ2-7; tentative D call: TRBD1 (6 bases). As DNA, the CDR3 is TGTGCCAGTAGTCCTCAGGGGACCCTCGGTTCCTACGAGCAGTACTTC. This codes for CASSPQGTLGSYEQYF.